The clone carrying this TCR beta chain occurred once. This specimen comes from a study of blood T cell repertoires in COVID-19. The table came from immunoSEQ multiplex PCR; TCRdb's copy has only in-frame clones and leaves some out. The table records some 190,000 clones, roughly 76% of them present only once. This CDR3 is 17 amino acids long. CDR1 is SGHTA, CDR2 FQGNSA, per germline. The V gene lost 1 base and the J gene lost 0 bases, with 13 bases spanning the gap. The chain employs TRBV7-2 and TRBJ2-1; D is possibly TRBD1 (6 bases). This receptor was identified in a woman between 50 and 59 years old with active or convalescent COVID-19. The sequencing sample was made of peripheral blood. CDR3 loop: CASSLEGRGSSYNEQFF. The CDR3 bases are TGTGCCAGCAGCTTAGAGGGTAGGGGGAGCTCCTACAATGAGCAGTTCTTC.